The 18 T cell receptor beta chains below come from one sample, sequenced in a study of TIL therapy for anti-PD-1-resistant metastatic lung cancer. The sample's time point: pre-treatment sample, taken before nivolumab and TIL therapy. This was the immunoSEQ v3 assay. Measured with immunoSEQ multiplex PCR; TCRdb has only the in-frame clones, and not every one. The sample has 20,000 or so clones; around 70% are singletons. Sequences were derived from blood, sampled at baseline. These receptor sequences come from a person aged 25 to 79 with non-small cell lung cancer.

The chain uses TRBV5-1 and TRBJ2-7; D possibly corresponds to TRBD2 (6 bases). Germline V gives CDR1 SGHRS, CDR2 YFSETQ. This CDR3 region has 14 residues. With 0 bases removed from V and 3 bases from J, the gap between germline ends came to 10 bases. CDR3 nucleotide sequence: TGCGCCAGCAGCTTGGGGGACTCCGGCTACGAGCAGTACTTC. Amino acid sequence: CASSLGDSGYEQYF.

The rearrangement joins TRBV6-5 to TRBJ2-1, with D maybe TRBD1 (5 bases). Germline-derived CDR1 and CDR2 are MNHEY and SVGAGI. The CDR3 totals 14 residues. Trimming took off 8 bases at V and 0 bases at J, with 11 bases between the two ends. The CDR3 DNA is TGTGCCAGCCTACAGGAGAGCTCCTACAATGAGCAGTTCTTC. Amino acids: CASLQESSYNEQFF.

This clone has more than one count but fewer than ten. This chain joins TRBV5-5 and TRBJ2-1; 11 positions agree with TRBD1. The length of the CDR3 is 15 residues. From germline, CDR1 is SGHKS and CDR2 YYEKEE (reference sequence). V lost 4 bases, J lost 7 bases, and 7 bases stayed unmatched. The CDR3 region is CASSPDRGLRNEQFF. The CDR3, as DNA: TGTGCCAGCAGCCCGGACAGGGGGCTTCGAAATGAGCAGTTCTTC.

The V and J genes are TRBV19 and TRBJ1-4; the match to TRBD1 covers 8 bases. From germline, CDR1 is LNHDA and CDR2 SQIVND (reference sequence). Trimming took 4 bases from V and 4 from J; bases not matched to a gene: 2. The CDR3 is 14 residues long. CDR3 region: CASSRDRYNEKLFF. CDR3 in DNA: TGTGCCAGTAGTAGGGACAGGTATAATGAAAAACTGTTTTTT.

This chain uses TRBV6-5 with TRBJ2-2; unclear D gene. This CDR3 contains 15 residues. Trimming left V 4 bases short and J 1 base short, with 10 bases between. Germline CDR1 and CDR2: MNHEY and SVGAGI. For the CDR3, the DNA is TGTGCCAGCAGTTCCCACCATTTGAACACCGGGGAGCTGTTTTTT. This sequence encodes CASSSHHLNTGELFF.

The chain uses TRBV30 and TRBJ1-1, with D possibly matching TRBD1 (6 bases). The CDR3 loop spans 15 amino acids. CDR1 is GTSNPN, CDR2 SVGIG, per germline (reference sequence). Trimming left V 5 bases short and J 5 bases short, with 21 bases between. In nucleotides, the CDR3 is TGTGCCTGGCGCCCGACGGGGGGGCGCTGGACTGAAGCTTTCTTT. This translates into CAWRPTGGRWTEAFF.

This clone was seen a handful of times. The chain employs TRBV6-4 and TRBJ2-1; 7 positions match TRBD2. The CDR3 totals 15 residues. With 3 bases clipped from V and 3 bases from J, the junction kept 5 bases outside the gene matches. Germline CDR1 and CDR2: MRHNA and SNTAGT. CDR3 sequence: CASSESLADYNEQFF. The CDR3, as DNA: TGTGCCAGCAGTGAGTCCCTAGCGGACTACAATGAGCAGTTCTTC.

The chain is built from TRBV19 and TRBJ2-3; 8 nucleotides align to TRBD2. Looked up from germline, CDR1 is LNHDA and CDR2 is SQIVND (reference sequence). CDR3 size: 12 residues. V was pared by 11 bases and J by 3 bases, with 4 bases of the junction left unmatched. The CDR3 DNA follows: TGTGCCTCTGGACTAGCTACAGATACGCAGTATTTT. This codes for CASGLATDTQYF.

A few counts support this clone. This sample includes further DNA sequences coding for the same CDR3. The chain uses TRBV20-1 and TRBJ2-5; D unclear. Trimming took off 6 bases at V and 0 bases at J, with 5 bases between the two ends. The CDR3 consists of 11 residues. Germline V gene sequence: CDR1 DFQATT, CDR2 SNEGSKA (reference sequence). This CDR3 is CSAQDQETQYF. CDR3 coding DNA: TGCAGTGCCCAGGACCAAGAGACCCAGTACTTC.

This clone occurred a few times. The gene calls are TRBV12-3 or TRBV12-4 and TRBJ1-5; D not resolved. Trimming took 10 bases from V and 0 from J, leaving 7 bases between them. The CDR3 runs to 12 residues. CDR3 loop: CATKNSNQPQHF. The DNA of the CDR3 is TGTGCCACCAAGAATAGCAATCAGCCCCAGCATTTT.

J is TRBJ2-1 and V is TRBV24-1, with 8 positions matching TRBD1. In germline, CDR1 is KGHDR, CDR2 SFDVKD. J gave up 3 bases and V 4 bases, and 4 bases lay outside the gene matches. The CDR3 totals 15 residues. DNA for the CDR3: TGTGCCACCAGTGAACCGGGACAGGACTACAATGAGCAGTTCTTC. It yields the protein CATSEPGQDYNEQFF.

The J gene is TRBJ2-7, the V gene TRBV2; 11 bases align to TRBD2. The CDR3 sequence is 14 residues long. Per the germline V gene, CDR1 is SNHLY and CDR2 is FYNNEI. The V and J ends lost 6 bases and 0 bases, in that order; junction bases with no gene match: 1. CDR3 protein: CASRGLAASYEQYF. The DNA of the CDR3 is TGTGCCAGCAGGGGACTAGCGGCCTCCTACGAGCAGTACTTC.

This clone was picked up a small number of times. This sequence joins TRBV2 and TRBJ1-1; D not resolved. The V gene's germline CDR1 is SNHLY and CDR2 FYNNEI. The CDR3 is 13 residues long. Trimming left V 3 bases short and J 4 bases short, with 9 bases between. CDR3: CASSDRAGTEAFF. The DNA for the CDR3 is TGTGCCAGCAGTGATAGGGCGGGCACTGAAGCTTTCTTT.

This clone appeared a few times. V is TRBV5-1 and J is TRBJ2-5; TRBD2 matches at 9 bases. With V trimmed by 7 bases and J by 5 bases, 6 bases remained unmatched. This CDR3 spans 13 amino acids. The V gene's germline CDR1 is SGHRS and CDR2 YFSETQ. The CDR3 DNA sequence: TGCGCCAGCGGAGGGACTAGCAGGGAGACCCAGTACTTC. Amino acid sequence: CASGGTSRETQYF.

The chain carries TRBV5-1 and TRBJ2-1, with a tentative D call TRBD2 (5 bases). This CDR3 is 13 amino acids long. Germline V gives CDR1 SGHRS, CDR2 YFSETQ. The V end lost 1 base, the J end lost 7 bases, and 9 bases lay between the germline ends. The DNA for the CDR3 is TGCGCCAGCAGCTTGAACGGGGATAATGAGCAGTTCTTC. Amino acids: CASSLNGDNEQFF. The whole variable domain, filled in from reference TRBV5-1 and TRBJ2-1, reads KAGVTQTPRYLIKTRGQQVTLSCSPISGHRSVSWYQQTPGQGLQFLFEYFSETQRNKGNFPGRFSGRQFSNSRSEMNVSTLELGDSALYLCASSLNGDNEQFFGPGTRLTVL.

The rearrangement uses TRBV10-2 and TRBJ1-3; D uncertain. Germline V gene sequence: CDR1 WSHSY, CDR2 SAAADI. V was trimmed by 6 bases and J by 0 bases, leaving 6 bases between them. The CDR3 has 13 residues. CDR3 loop: CASSKDSGNTIYF. DNA for the CDR3: TGCGCCAGCAGCAAGGACTCTGGAAACACCATATATTTT.

The chain carries TRBV3-1 (or the pseudogene TRBV3-2) and TRBJ2-4; maybe TRBD2 (5 bases). V was shortened by 5 bases and J by 1 base, with 21 bases between the two germline ends. This CDR3 is built from 18 residues. The germline gives CDR1 LGHDT, CDR2 YNNKEL (reference sequence). CDR3 region: CASSNLGGLSLAKNIQYF. CDR3 coding DNA: TGTGCCAGCAGCAACCTTGGAGGTCTGAGTTTGGCCAAAAACATTCAGTACTTC.

The chain couples TRBV6-1 to TRBJ1-6; D gene unclear. Trimming took 3 bases from V and 7 from J, leaving 7 bases between them. This CDR3 spans 13 amino acids. The V gene's germline CDR1 is MNHNS and CDR2 SASEGT. CDR3 region: CASSEDGNSPLHF. CDR3 DNA sequence: TGTGCCAGCAGTGAGGACGGGAATTCACCCCTCCACTTT.